This TCR beta chain was identified during a study of control samples from healthy donors and cancer patients. Measured with immunoSEQ multiplex PCR; TCRdb has only the in-frame clones, and not every one. The sample lists 65,000 to 90,000 clones, around 87% occurring once. The CDR3 runs to 15 residues. In germline, CDR1 is KGHDR, CDR2 SFDVKD. V gave up 1 base and J gave up 1 base, with 9 bases separating them. V usage is TRBV24-1 and J usage is TRBJ2-5, with a weak D call TRBD1 (5 bases). The receptor comes from a man aged 50-60 years in good health. Material: blood. The CDR3 DNA is TGTGCCACCAGTGATTTCGGGCAGGGCCAAGAGACCCAGTACTTC. Residues: CATSDFGQGQETQYF.